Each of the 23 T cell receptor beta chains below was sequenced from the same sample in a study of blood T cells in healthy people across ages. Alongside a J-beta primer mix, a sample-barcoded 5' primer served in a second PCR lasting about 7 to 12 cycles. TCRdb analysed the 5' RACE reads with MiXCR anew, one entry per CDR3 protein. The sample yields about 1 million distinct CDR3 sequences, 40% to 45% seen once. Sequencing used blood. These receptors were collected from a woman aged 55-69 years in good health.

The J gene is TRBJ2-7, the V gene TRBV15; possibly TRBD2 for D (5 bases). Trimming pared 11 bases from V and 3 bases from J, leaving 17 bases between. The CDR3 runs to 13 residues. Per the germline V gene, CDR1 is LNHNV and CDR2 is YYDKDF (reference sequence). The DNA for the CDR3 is TGTGCCGCCGAAACACCGGGAAACTACGAGCAGTACTTC. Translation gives CAAETPGNYEQYF.

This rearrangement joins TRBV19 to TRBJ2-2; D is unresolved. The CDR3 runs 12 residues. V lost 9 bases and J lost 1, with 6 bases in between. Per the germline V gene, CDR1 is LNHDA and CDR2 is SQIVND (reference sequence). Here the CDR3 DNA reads TGTGCCAGCCCAAAGAACACCGGGGAGCTGTTTTTT. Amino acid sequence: CASPKNTGELFF.

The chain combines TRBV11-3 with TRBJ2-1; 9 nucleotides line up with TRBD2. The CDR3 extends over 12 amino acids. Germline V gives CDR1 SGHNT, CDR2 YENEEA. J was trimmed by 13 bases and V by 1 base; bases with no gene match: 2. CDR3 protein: CASSLVAGVQFF. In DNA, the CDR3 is TGTGCCAGCAGCTTAGTAGCGGGAGTTCAGTTCTTC.

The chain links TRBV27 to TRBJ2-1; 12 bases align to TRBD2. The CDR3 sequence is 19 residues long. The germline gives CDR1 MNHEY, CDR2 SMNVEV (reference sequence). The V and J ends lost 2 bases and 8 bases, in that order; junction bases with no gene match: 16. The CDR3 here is CASSLRAPRTSGNSYEQFF. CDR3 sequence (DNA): TGTGCCAGCAGTTTAAGGGCCCCTCGGACTAGCGGGAACTCCTATGAGCAGTTCTTC.

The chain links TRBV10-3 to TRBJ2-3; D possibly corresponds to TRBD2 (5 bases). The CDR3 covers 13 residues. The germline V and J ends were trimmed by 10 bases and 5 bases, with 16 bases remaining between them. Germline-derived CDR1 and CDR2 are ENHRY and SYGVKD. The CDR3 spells CATGLSAIDTQYF. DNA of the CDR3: TGTGCCACCGGACTTTCGGCAATAGATACGCAGTATTTT.

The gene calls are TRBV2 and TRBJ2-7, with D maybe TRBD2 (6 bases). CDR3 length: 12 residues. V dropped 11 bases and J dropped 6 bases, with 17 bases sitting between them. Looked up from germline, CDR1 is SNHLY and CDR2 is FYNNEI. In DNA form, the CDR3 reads TGTGCCTTGGTCCGGGGGATCGGCGAGCAGTACTTC. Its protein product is CALVRGIGEQYF.

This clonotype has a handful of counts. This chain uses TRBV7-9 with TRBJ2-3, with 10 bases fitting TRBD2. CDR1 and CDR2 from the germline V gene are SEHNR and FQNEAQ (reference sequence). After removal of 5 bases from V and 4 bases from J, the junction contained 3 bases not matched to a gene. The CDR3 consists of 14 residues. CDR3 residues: CASSIGLAADTQYF. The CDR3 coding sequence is TGTGCCAGCAGCATTGGACTAGCGGCAGATACGCAGTATTTT.

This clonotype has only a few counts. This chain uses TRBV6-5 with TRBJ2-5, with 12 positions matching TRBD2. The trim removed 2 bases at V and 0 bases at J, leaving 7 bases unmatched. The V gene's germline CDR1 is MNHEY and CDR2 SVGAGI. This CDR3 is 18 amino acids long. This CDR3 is CASSYLTSGRPYQETQYF. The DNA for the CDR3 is TGTGCCAGCAGTTACCTCACTAGCGGGAGGCCGTACCAAGAGACCCAGTACTTC.

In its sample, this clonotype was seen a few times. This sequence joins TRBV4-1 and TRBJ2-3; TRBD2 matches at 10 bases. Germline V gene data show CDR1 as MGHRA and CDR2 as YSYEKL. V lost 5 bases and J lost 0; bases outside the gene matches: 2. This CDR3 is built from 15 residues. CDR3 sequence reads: CASSTTSGSTDTQYF. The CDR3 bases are TGCGCCAGCAGCACGACTAGCGGGAGCACAGATACGCAGTATTTT.

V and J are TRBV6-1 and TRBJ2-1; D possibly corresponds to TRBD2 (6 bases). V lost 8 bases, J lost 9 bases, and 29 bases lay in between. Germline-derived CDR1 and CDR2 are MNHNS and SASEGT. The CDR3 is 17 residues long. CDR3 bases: TGTGCCAGCCAGCGCACTTGGACTGGCCGGGAGTTTGGTGAGCAGTTCTTC. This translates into CASQRTWTGREFGEQFF.

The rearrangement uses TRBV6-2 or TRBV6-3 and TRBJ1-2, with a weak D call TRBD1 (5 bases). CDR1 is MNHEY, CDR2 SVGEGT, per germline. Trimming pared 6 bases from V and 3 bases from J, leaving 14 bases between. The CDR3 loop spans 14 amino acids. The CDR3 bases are TGTGCCAGCAGCCGAGGGGAGGGGCACTATGGCTACACCTTC. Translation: CASSRGEGHYGYTF.

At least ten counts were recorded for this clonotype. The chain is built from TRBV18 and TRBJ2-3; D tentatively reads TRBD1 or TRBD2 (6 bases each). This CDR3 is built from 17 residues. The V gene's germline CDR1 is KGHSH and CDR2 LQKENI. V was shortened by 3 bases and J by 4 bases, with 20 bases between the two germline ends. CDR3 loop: CASSPRPGGAGSDTQYF. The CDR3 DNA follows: TGTGCCAGCTCACCGCGGCCCGGGGGCGCAGGCTCAGATACGCAGTATTTT.

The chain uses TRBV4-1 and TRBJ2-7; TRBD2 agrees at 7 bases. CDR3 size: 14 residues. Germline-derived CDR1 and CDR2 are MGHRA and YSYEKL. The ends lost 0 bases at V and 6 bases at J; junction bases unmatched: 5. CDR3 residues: CASSQEGGTGEQYF. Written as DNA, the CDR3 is TGCGCCAGCAGCCAAGAGGGGGGGACTGGCGAGCAGTACTTC.

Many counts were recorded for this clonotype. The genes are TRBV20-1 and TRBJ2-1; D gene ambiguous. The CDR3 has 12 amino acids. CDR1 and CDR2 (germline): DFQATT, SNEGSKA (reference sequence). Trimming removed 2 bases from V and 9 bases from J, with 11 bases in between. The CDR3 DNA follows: TGCAGTGCTAGAACCCCTATTCCTGAGCAGTTCTTC. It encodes CSARTPIPEQFF.

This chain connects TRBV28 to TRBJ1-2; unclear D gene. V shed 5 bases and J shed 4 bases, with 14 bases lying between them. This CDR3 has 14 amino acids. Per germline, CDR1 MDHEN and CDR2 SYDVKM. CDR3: CASSTNRVLYGYTF. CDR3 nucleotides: TGTGCCAGCAGTACCAACAGAGTACTCTATGGCTACACCTTC.

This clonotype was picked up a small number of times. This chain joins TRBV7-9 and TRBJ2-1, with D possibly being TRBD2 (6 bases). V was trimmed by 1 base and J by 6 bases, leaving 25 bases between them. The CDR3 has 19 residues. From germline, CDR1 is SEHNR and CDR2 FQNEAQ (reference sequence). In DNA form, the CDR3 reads TGTGCCAGCAGCTTAGACGAGATAGGTCGGCGGGGAGGAATCAATGAGCAGTTCTTC. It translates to CASSLDEIGRRGGINEQFF.

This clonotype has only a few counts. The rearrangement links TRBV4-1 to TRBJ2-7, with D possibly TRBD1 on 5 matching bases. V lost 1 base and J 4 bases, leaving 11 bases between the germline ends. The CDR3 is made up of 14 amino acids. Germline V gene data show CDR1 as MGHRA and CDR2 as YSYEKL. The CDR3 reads CASSQASRGYEQYF. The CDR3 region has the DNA TGCGCCAGCAGCCAAGCATCTAGGGGTTACGAGCAGTACTTC.

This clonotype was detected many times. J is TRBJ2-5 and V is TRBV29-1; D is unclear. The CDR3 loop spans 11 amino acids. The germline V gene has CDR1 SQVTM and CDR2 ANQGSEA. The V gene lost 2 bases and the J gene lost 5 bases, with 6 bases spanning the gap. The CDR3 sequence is CSVESGETQYF. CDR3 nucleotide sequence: TGCAGCGTTGAATCGGGCGAGACCCAGTACTTC.

The CDR3 here is CAISPGGSQPQHF. In DNA form, the CDR3 reads TGTGCCATCAGCCCCGGGGGGAGTCAGCCCCAGCATTTT. This chain uses TRBV10-3 with TRBJ1-5; D is perhaps TRBD1 (5 bases). The CDR3 extends over 13 amino acids. V gave up 6 bases and J gave up 6 bases, with 12 bases separating them. Germline values: CDR1 ENHRY, CDR2 SYGVKD.

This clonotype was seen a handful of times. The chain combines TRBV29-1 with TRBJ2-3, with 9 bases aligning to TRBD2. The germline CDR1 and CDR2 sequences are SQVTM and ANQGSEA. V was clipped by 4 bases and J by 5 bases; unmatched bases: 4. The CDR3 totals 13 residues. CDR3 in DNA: TGCAGCGTTGCCCAGACTAGCGGAGATACGCAGTATTTT. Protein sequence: CSVAQTSGDTQYF.

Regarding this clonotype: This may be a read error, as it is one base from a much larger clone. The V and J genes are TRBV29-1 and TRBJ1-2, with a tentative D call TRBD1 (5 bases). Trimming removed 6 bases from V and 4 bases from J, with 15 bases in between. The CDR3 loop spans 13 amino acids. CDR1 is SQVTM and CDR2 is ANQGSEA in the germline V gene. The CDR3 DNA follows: TGCAGCGTCACGGACGGGGCGAGCTATGGCTACACCTTC. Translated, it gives CSVTDGASYGYTF.

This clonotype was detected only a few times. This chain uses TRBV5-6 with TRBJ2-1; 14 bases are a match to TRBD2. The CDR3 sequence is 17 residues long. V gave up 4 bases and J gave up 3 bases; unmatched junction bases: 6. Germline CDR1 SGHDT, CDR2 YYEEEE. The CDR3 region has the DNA TGTGCCAGCAGCCCGGGGGGACTAGCGGGAGACTACAATGAGCAGTTCTTC. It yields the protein CASSPGGLAGDYNEQFF.

CDR3 amino acids: CATRQGVPANSPLHF. In nucleotides, the CDR3 is TGTGCCACCAGACAGGGAGTACCGGCTAATTCACCCCTCCACTTT. The chain couples TRBV10-3 to TRBJ1-6; 7 nucleotides match TRBD1. The germline V gene has CDR1 ENHRY and CDR2 SYGVKD. The J segment lost 6 bases and the V segment lost 10 bases, leaving 12 bases of the junction unmatched. The CDR3 is 15 amino acids.